The 4 T cell receptor beta chains reported below all come from one sample, sequenced in a study of T cell repertoires in cytomegalovirus infection. From the reads, TCRdb called clonotypes with MiXCR, one entry per CDR3 protein. The sample has about 260,000 distinct CDR3 sequences, 8% to 9.5% seen once. Material: PBMCs. These receptor sequences come from a human donor in good health (CMV status not recorded). Some clones in this sample may be carry-over from other donors' samples.

This clonotype was seen at least ten times. The rearrangement uses TRBV7-2 and TRBJ2-4, with a possible D match to TRBD1 (6 bases). The germline gives CDR1 SGHTA, CDR2 FQGNSA. This CDR3 contains 13 residues. Trimming removed 5 bases from V and 3 bases from J, with 8 bases in between. The CDR3 here is CASSQGYKNIQYF. CDR3 bases: TGTGCCAGCAGCCAGGGGTACAAAAACATTCAGTACTTC. Using reference TRBV7-2 and TRBJ2-4 for the parts outside the CDR3, the full variable domain is GAGVSQSPSNKVTEKGKDVELRCDPISGHTALYWYRQSLGQGLEFLIYFQGNSAPDKSGLPSDRFSAERTGGSVSTLTIQRTQQEDSAVYLCASSQGYKNIQYFGAGTRLSVL.

The gene calls are TRBV5-1 and TRBJ2-3; unclear D gene. From germline, CDR1 is SGHRS and CDR2 YFSETQ. With 0 bases removed from V and 2 bases from J, the gap between germline ends came to 10 bases. The CDR3 is made up of 15 amino acids. The CDR3 is CASSLGLTFTDTQYF. As DNA, the CDR3 is TGCGCCAGCAGCTTGGGCCTAACCTTCACAGATACGCAGTATTTT.

In its sample, this clonotype was seen many times. This chain connects TRBV7-2 to TRBJ1-2, with TRBD1 as a possible D gene (6 bases). The germline CDR1 and CDR2 sequences are SGHTA and FQGNSA. This CDR3 has 14 residues. The V and J ends lost 0 bases and 6 bases respectively, with 11 bases between them. In DNA form, the CDR3 reads TGTGCCAGCAGCTTAGCCCTCGGGGGCGATGGCTACACCTTC. The encoded protein is CASSLALGGDGYTF.

The chain recombines TRBV7-2 with TRBJ2-5, with 10 bases aligning to TRBD2. V shed 4 bases, J shed 5 bases, and the junction held 16 bases outside the gene matches. The length of the CDR3 is 18 residues. From germline, CDR1 is SGHTA and CDR2 FQGNSA. The CDR3 sequence is CASSSGDSAGGPRETQYF. The CDR3, as DNA: TGTGCCAGCAGCTCCGGAGATTCAGCGGGGGGGCCCCGGGAGACCCAGTACTTC.